A single sample gave rise to the 15 T cell receptor beta chains below, sequenced in a study of blood T cell repertoires in COVID-19 (dated by TCRdb to 2019 to 2021). Library method: the immunoSEQ multiplex PCR assay. The table comes from immuneACCESS by way of TCRdb, which keeps in-frame sequences with V and J called. Part of the clones is missing from these tables; in studies checked, under half for an unresolved V gene and the rest for unknown reasons. A total of about 220,000 clones appear in this sample, roughly 90% of them only once. The ten largest clones add up to roughly 3.4% of the sample. The sequenced sample was PBMCs or T cells enriched from blood (not recorded which). The receptors shown here come from a middle-aged woman with acute COVID-19.

The chain links TRBV2 to TRBJ2-7, with D tentatively TRBD1 (5 bases). Trimming removed 0 bases at V and 5 bases at J, with 14 bases between. The CDR3 has 15 amino acids. CDR1 and CDR2 (germline): SNHLY, FYNNEI. As DNA, the CDR3 is TGTGCCAGCAGTGAAGCTAAAATGCAGGGTAACGAGCAGTACTTC. This sequence encodes CASSEAKMQGNEQYF.

The genes are TRBV9 and TRBJ2-1; 10 bases fit TRBD1. Germline V gene data show CDR1 as SGDLS and CDR2 as YYNGEE. With V trimmed by 0 bases and J by 2 bases, 5 bases remained unmatched. The CDR3 length is 17 residues. The CDR3 reads CASSVGQGAATYNEQFF. The CDR3 DNA is TGTGCCAGCAGCGTAGGACAGGGGGCGGCTACCTACAATGAGCAGTTCTTC.

This chain uses TRBV30 with TRBJ1-2, with TRBD1 matching 8 bases. The V and J ends lost 3 bases and 11 bases, in that order; junction bases with no gene match: 8. There are 12 residues in the CDR3. Looked up from germline, CDR1 is GTSNPN and CDR2 is SVGIG (reference sequence). CDR3 sequence: CAWRVDRGSYTF. CDR3 DNA: TGTGCCTGGAGGGTCGACAGGGGAAGTTACACCTTC.

The rearrangement links TRBV7-6 to TRBJ1-2; no definite D call. The CDR3 length is 13 residues. V lost 0 bases to trimming and J lost 7 bases, with 9 bases between them. CDR1 SGHVS and CDR2 FNYEAQ come from the germline V gene. In DNA form, the CDR3 reads TGTGCCAGCAGCTTAGCGCCGCAGTCTGGCTACACCTTC. It specifies CASSLAPQSGYTF.

This chain links TRBV9 with TRBJ2-5; 12 bases match TRBD2. Trimming took 3 bases from V and 4 from J; bases not matched to a gene: 7. CDR1 and CDR2 (germline): SGDLS, YYNGEE. The CDR3 extends over 16 amino acids. The CDR3 loop is CASSAEGLAGGETQYF. The CDR3 DNA sequence: TGTGCCAGCAGCGCCGAGGGACTAGCGGGTGGAGAGACCCAGTACTTC.

This chain joins TRBV19 and TRBJ2-1, with 11 bases matching TRBD2. Germline CDR1 is LNHDA and CDR2 is SQIVND (reference sequence). After removal of 3 bases from V and 0 bases from J, the junction contained 7 bases not matched to a gene. This CDR3 spans 18 amino acids. CDR3 loop: CASSIILAGGPSYNEQFF. Here the CDR3 DNA reads TGTGCCAGTAGTATCATTCTAGCGGGGGGCCCCTCCTACAATGAGCAGTTCTTC.

V usage is TRBV29-1 and J usage is TRBJ1-6, with a possible D match to TRBD1 (6 bases). Germline loops: CDR1 SQVTM, CDR2 ANQGSEA. The CDR3 loop spans 14 amino acids. The V end was cut by 7 bases, the J end by 4 bases, with 14 bases between. CDR3 sequence: CSAAEDSYNSPLHF. The CDR3 DNA is TGCAGCGCTGCGGAGGACAGTTATAATTCACCCCTCCACTTT.

The V call is TRBV11-2, the J call TRBJ1-5; 10 nucleotides line up with TRBD1. The CDR3 contains 16 residues. V was clipped by 1 base and J by 2 bases; unmatched bases: 2. Germline-derived CDR1 and CDR2 are SGHAT and FQNNGV. CDR3 loop: CASSLGDRGGNQPQHF. The CDR3 DNA sequence: TGTGCCAGCAGCTTAGGGGACAGGGGAGGCAATCAGCCCCAGCATTTT. The full variable domain, rest sourced from reference TRBV11-2 and TRBJ1-5, is EAGVAQSPRYKIIEKRQSVAFWCNPISGHATLYWYQQILGQGPKLLIQFQNNGVVDDSQLPKDRFSAERLKGVDSTLKIQPAKLEDSAVYLCASSLGDRGGNQPQHFGDGTRLSIL.

This clone turned up a few times. The chain joins TRBV6-2 or TRBV6-3 to TRBJ1-2, with 7 bases matching TRBD1. V dropped 5 bases and J dropped 2; count of bases not matched to a gene: 5. Germline loops: CDR1 MNHEY, CDR2 SVGEGT. This CDR3 comprises 14 residues. The CDR3 coding sequence is TGTGCCAGCAGTCACCGGGACAGAAACTATGGCTACACCTTC. Its protein product is CASSHRDRNYGYTF.

V gene TRBV11-2 combines with J gene TRBJ1-2; D unclear. V was trimmed by 4 bases and J by 3 bases, leaving 12 bases between them. The V gene's germline CDR1 is SGHAT and CDR2 FQNNGV. The CDR3 has 14 amino acids. The CDR3 DNA is TGTGCCAGCAGCTCCTTCCTCTCTTACTATGGCTACACCTTC. Its translation is CASSSFLSYYGYTF.

The V gene is TRBV19, the J gene TRBJ1-5; 7 bases align to TRBD1. The CDR3 loop spans 15 amino acids. Germline trimming cut 6 bases from V and 6 bases from J; bases unmatched to any gene: 11. The V gene's germline CDR1 is LNHDA and CDR2 SQIVND (reference sequence). The CDR3 DNA sequence: TGTGCCAGTAGCCTAACCCCGACAGGGTTTCAGCCCCAGCATTTT. Protein: CASSLTPTGFQPQHF.

The chain uses TRBV7-8 and TRBJ1-1; D uncertain. V gave up 6 bases and J gave up 1 base, with 9 bases separating them. The CDR3 covers 13 residues. Germline values: CDR1 SGHVS, CDR2 FQNEAQ. The CDR3 DNA sequence: TGTGCCAGCAGGGTTGGGCCGAACACTGAAGCTTTCTTT. Translated: CASRVGPNTEAFF.

This clone was observed once. V and J are TRBV7-6 and TRBJ2-1; 9 nucleotides align to TRBD2. This CDR3 comprises 17 residues. Germline CDR1 is SGHVS and CDR2 is FNYEAQ. Unmatched junction bases numbered 9, after V lost 0 bases and J lost 6 bases. The CDR3 bases are TGTGCCAGCAGCTTAGCATGGGGTAGCGGGGGTGGCAATGAGCAGTTCTTC. It is translated as CASSLAWGSGGGNEQFF.

This clone appeared once. V usage is TRBV12-3 or TRBV12-4 and J usage is TRBJ1-1, with TRBD1 identical over 8 bases. The CDR3 extends over 13 amino acids. The V and J ends lost 10 bases and 1 base, in that order; junction bases with no gene match: 5. The CDR3 loop is CATSDRGNTEAFF. DNA for the CDR3: TGTGCCACCAGCGACAGGGGGAACACTGAAGCTTTCTTT.

The chain recombines TRBV6-1 with TRBJ2-7, with D possibly matching TRBD1 (6 bases). V shed 3 bases and J shed 4 bases, with 13 bases lying between them. Germline V gene data show CDR1 as MNHNS and CDR2 as SASEGT. The CDR3 is 14 residues long. CDR3 protein: CASSEGTSQYEQYF. CDR3 bases: TGTGCCAGCAGTGAGGGGACATCGCAGTACGAGCAGTACTTC.